The clone carrying this T cell receptor beta chain appeared a few times. This sample stems from a study of human T cells and chemical hapten exposure. Study overall: Patients, a majority of them female, were diagnosed with alopecia areata, totalis or universalis.

Regarding time point: pre-sensitization, week 0. Regarding treatment: therapeutic diphenylcyclopropenone sensitization with weekly scalp DPC. Germline lookup yields CDR1 SGHTA and CDR2 FQGTGA. V was pared by 5 bases and J by 2 bases, with 9 bases between. The CDR3 length is 13 residues. Each CDR3 protein is one row after TCRdb ran MiXCR on the RACE reads. The sample comprises approximately 370,000 distinct CDR3 sequences, 5% to 6.5% of which are singletons, and approximately 8.2% rests with the top ten. This rearrangement joins TRBV7-3 to TRBJ1-1; D remains unclear. Sequenced material: whole blood, taken in connection with sensitization to the hapten diphenylcyclopropenone (DPC). This receptor was identified in a woman aged 18-35 years with alopecia areata. Some clones in this sample may be carry-over from other donors' samples. In DNA, the CDR3 is TGTGCCAGCAGCGTACAACCTAACACTGAAGCTTTCTTT. It specifies CASSVQPNTEAFF. The variable domain in full, completed from reference TRBV7-3 and TRBJ1-1, reads GAGVSQTPSNKVTEKGKYVELRCDPISGHTALYWYRQSLGQGPEFLIYFQGTGAADDSGLPNDRFFAVRPEGSVSTLKIQRTERGDSAVYLCASSVQPNTEAFFGQGTRLTVV.